This T cell receptor beta chain was profiled in a study of cytomegalovirus exposure and HLA in healthy donors. This clone was counted once. TCRdb keeps only in-frame clones here, not all; method: immunoSEQ multiplex PCR. The sample has 50,000 to 80,000 clones, around 89% seen once. V was shortened by 5 bases and J by 3 bases, with 27 bases between the two germline ends. The germline V gene has CDR1 SEHNR and CDR2 FQNEAQ (reference sequence). The CDR3 is 19 amino acids. This TCR came from a woman aged 18-29 years in good health and CMV-seronegative. The sample was PBMCs. The chain combines TRBV7-9 with TRBJ2-3; TRBD2 might be the D (6 bases). The CDR3 DNA reads as TGTGCCAGCAGCCTACAACTAGCTCCGGGAATTGGCACAACAGATACGCAGTATTTT. Protein sequence: CASSLQLAPGIGTTDTQYF. The full variable domain, completed using reference TRBV7-9 and TRBJ2-3, is DTGVSQNPRHKITKRGQNVTFRCDPISEHNRLYWYRQTLGQGPEFLTYFQNEAQLEKSRLLSDRFSAERPKGSFSTLEIQRTEQGDSAMYLCASSLQLAPGIGTTDTQYFGPGTRLTVL.